This passage covers 6 T cell receptor beta chains from one sample sequenced in a study of regulatory T cells in long-lasting Graves disease. Time point described: persistent/refractory GD, antithyroid drugs over 5 years with positive TRAb. Scientists built the TCR library using RNA that was extracted from PBMCs. Relying on iRepertoire HTBI primers and Arm-PCR of CDR3 regions, the team built TCR beta libraries. TCRdb re-called the multiplex PCR reads with MiXCR, one entry per CDR3 protein. The data hold 350,000 to 500,000 distinct CDR3 sequences, with 20% to 25% observed a single time. The input for sequencing was peripheral blood mononuclear cells (PBMCs), taken when the disease was refractory, from a patient treated with antithyroid drugs. The receptor source for this set is a female donor with Graves disease.

This clonotype was seen a few times. This chain links TRBV19 with TRBJ2-2; 8 bases match TRBD1. V was pared by 4 bases and J by 7 bases, with 8 bases of the junction left unmatched. The CDR3 is 15 residues long. Germline CDR1 reads LNHDA; CDR2 reads SQIVND (reference sequence). The CDR3 nucleotides are TGTGCCAGTAGTAACCTCAGGGGGCGTAGCGGGGAGCTGTTTTTT. Its protein product is CASSNLRGRSGELFF. Together with reference TRBV19 and TRBJ2-2, the CDR3 gives the full variable domain: DGGITQSPKYLFRKEGQNVTLSCEQNLNHDAMYWYRQDPGQGLRLIYYSQIVNDFQKGDIAEGYSVSREKKESFPLTVTSAQKNPTAFYLCASSNLRGRSGELFFGEGSRLTVL.

This clonotype was detected many times. Written as DNA, the CDR3 is TGTGCCAGCAGTTTTGGTGGGAGACGGTTGGCTTTCTTT. It is translated as CASSFGGRRLAFF. The chain joins TRBV28 to TRBJ1-1; D call uncertain. The CDR3 has 13 amino acids. Germline assignment: CDR1 MDHEN and CDR2 SYDVKM. Trimming cost V 3 bases and J 11 bases, with 16 bases left between them.

In its sample, this clonotype was seen a few times. The genes are TRBV4-1 and TRBJ2-5; 9 bases map to TRBD1. Germline loops: CDR1 MGHRA, CDR2 YSYEKL. This CDR3 contains 20 residues. Germline trimming cut 0 bases from V and 1 base from J; bases unmatched to any gene: 15. The CDR3: CASSQDPPHPGQGLQETQYF. The CDR3 coding sequence is TGCGCCAGCAGCCAAGACCCCCCTCATCCGGGACAGGGCCTCCAAGAGACCCAGTACTTC.

Ten or more counts support this clonotype. The chain couples TRBV12-3 or TRBV12-4 to TRBJ1-1; no clear D. V lost 6 bases, J lost 5 bases, and 10 bases lay in between. The CDR3 sequence is 12 residues long. In nucleotides, the CDR3 is TGTGCCAGCAGCCCTGTCCGGACTGAAGCTTTCTTT. The encoded protein is CASSPVRTEAFF.

Many counts were recorded for this clonotype. The V and J genes are TRBV28 and TRBJ2-7, with TRBD2 matching 10 bases. This CDR3 is built from 15 residues. Losses at the gene ends were 6 bases for V and 3 bases for J; bases not matched to a gene: 8. Germline V gene sequence: CDR1 MDHEN, CDR2 SYDVKM. CDR3 nucleotides: TGTGCCAGCAGGGGTCTAGCGGGAGTTCTCTACGAGCAGTACTTC. Translated, it gives CASRGLAGVLYEQYF.

This clonotype was counted ten times or more. The chain recombines TRBV15 with TRBJ1-5; 8 bases are shared with TRBD1. From germline, CDR1 is LNHNV and CDR2 YYDKDF (reference sequence). V shed 4 bases, J shed 1 base, and the junction held 6 bases outside the gene matches. The CDR3 spans 16 residues. The CDR3 region is CATSTGQGRSNQPQHF. In nucleotides, the CDR3 is TGTGCCACCAGCACAGGACAGGGAAGGAGCAATCAGCCCCAGCATTTT.